The rows below give T cell receptor beta chains drawn from one sample of a study of regulatory T cells. The data were produced by immunoSEQ multiplex PCR, yet TCRdb's version contains in-frame clones alone and is incomplete. The sample lists 10,000 or so clones, under 90% seen once, with about 11% in the top ten. The specimen was CD8+ T cells sorted from blood. The source is a person in their late teens or twenties with CD3G deficiency. The CDR3 runs from the conserved cysteine through the conserved F or W. A D gene is named only where the DNA matches it firmly. The size field is filled for only some rows; it gives once, few, many or a size class.

clone size: -; V gene: TRBV28; D gene: TRBD1; J gene: TRBJ1-6; CDR3 DNA: TGTGCCGGGGGGCAGGGACAGGGGAATTCACCCCTCCACTTT; CDR3 protein: CAGGQGQGNSPLHF
clone size: -; V gene: TRBV11-2; D gene: TRBD1; J gene: TRBJ2-5; CDR3 DNA: TGTGCCAGCAGCGTCAGAACAGGGGCAAGAGAGACCCAGTACTTC; CDR3 protein: CASSVRTGARETQYF
clone size: -; V gene: TRBV19; D gene: TRBD2; J gene: TRBJ2-1; CDR3 DNA: TGTGCCAGTAGTTCAGGGACTAGCGGGAGACGGGGTGAGCAGTTCTTC; CDR3 protein: CASSSGTSGRRGEQFF
clone size: -; V gene: TRBV19; D gene: -; J gene: TRBJ1-1; CDR3 DNA: TGTGCCAGTAGCCCCTGGGCCGGGACTGAAGCTTTCTTT; CDR3 protein: CASSPWAGTEAFF
clone size: few; V gene: TRBV5-1; D gene: -; J gene: TRBJ2-7; CDR3 DNA: TGCGCCAGCAGCTTGACGGGGCTCGAGCAGTACTTC; CDR3 protein: CASSLTGLEQYF
clone size: few; V gene: TRBV6-1; D gene: -; J gene: TRBJ1-2; CDR3 DNA: TGTGCCAGCAGTCCGCAGGGAGGATCATCGGGCTACACCTTC; CDR3 protein: CASSPQGGSSGYTF
clone size: once; V gene: TRBV28; D gene: TRBD1; J gene: TRBJ1-2; CDR3 DNA: TGTGCCAGCAGTCCGACAGGGCCTAACTATGGCTACACCTTC; CDR3 protein: CASSPTGPNYGYTF
clone size: -; V gene: TRBV28; D gene: -; J gene: TRBJ2-7; CDR3 DNA: TGTGCCAGCAGTTCAATTCCGGGCCCCGAGCAGTACTTC; CDR3 protein: CASSSIPGPEQYF
clone size: few; V gene: TRBV28; D gene: TRBD2; J gene: TRBJ2-1; CDR3 DNA: TGTGCCAGCAGTGTAGCGGGAGATTACAATGAGCAGTTCTTC; CDR3 protein: CASSVAGDYNEQFF
clone size: -; V gene: TRBV19; D gene: -; J gene: TRBJ2-7; CDR3 DNA: TGTGCCAGTAGTATTTCGAACGGCCCCTACTACGAGCAGTACTTC; CDR3 protein: CASSISNGPYYEQYF
clone size: -; V gene: TRBV5-1; D gene: -; J gene: TRBJ2-7; CDR3 DNA: TGCGCCAGCAGCACCAGCCCCTCGTACGAGCAGTACTTC; CDR3 protein: CASSTSPSYEQYF
clone size: -; V gene: TRBV13; D gene: TRBD1; J gene: TRBJ1-1; CDR3 DNA: TGTGCCAGCAGCTTAGGCAGGGGGCGAGAAGCTTTCTTT; CDR3 protein: CASSLGRGREAFF
clone size: -; V gene: TRBV6-1; D gene: -; J gene: TRBJ2-7; CDR3 DNA: TGTGCCAGCAGCCACCTGAACGAGCAGTACTTC; CDR3 protein: CASSHLNEQYF
clone size: -; V gene: TRBV6-1; D gene: TRBD1; J gene: TRBJ2-7; CDR3 DNA: TGTGCCAGCAGCTCGAGGGGGCGCGACGAGCAGTACTTC; CDR3 protein: CASSSRGRDEQYF
clone size: medium-sized; V gene: TRBV11-2; D gene: -; J gene: TRBJ2-7; CDR3 DNA: TGTGCCAGCAGCTTAGACATGACAGACTACGAGCAGTACTTC; CDR3 protein: CASSLDMTDYEQYF
clone size: -; V gene: TRBV28; D gene: TRBD1; J gene: TRBJ1-5; CDR3 DNA: TGTGCCAGCAGTTTAAGAGGGACAGGGGGGGATCAGCCCCAGCATTTT; CDR3 protein: CASSLRGTGGDQPQHF
clone size: -; V gene: TRBV7-3; D gene: -; J gene: TRBJ2-7; CDR3 DNA: TGTGCCAGCAGCTTAGCAGAACATCACGAGCAGTACTTC; CDR3 protein: CASSLAEHHEQYF
clone size: -; V gene: TRBV27; D gene: -; J gene: TRBJ1-5; CDR3 DNA: TGTGCCAGCAGTTTATCCCCCGACCAGCCCCAGCATTTT; CDR3 protein: CASSLSPDQPQHF
clone size: -; V gene: TRBV28; D gene: TRBD2; J gene: TRBJ2-7; CDR3 DNA: TGTGCCAGCAGCAGCGCGGGGGTTTGGCACGAGCAGTACTTC; CDR3 protein: CASSSAGVWHEQYF
clone size: -; V gene: TRBV5-1; D gene: -; J gene: TRBJ1-1; CDR3 DNA: TGCGCCAGCAGCTTGGGGGGGTGGAACACTGAAGCTTTCTTT; CDR3 protein: CASSLGGWNTEAFF
clone size: -; V gene: TRBV6-1; D gene: -; J gene: TRBJ1-1; CDR3 DNA: TGTGCCAGCAGTGATCTAGGAAGCACTGAAGCTTTCTTT; CDR3 protein: CASSDLGSTEAFF
clone size: -; V gene: TRBV28; D gene: -; J gene: TRBJ2-2; CDR3 DNA: TGTGCCAGCAGTTTAATGGAGAACACCGGGGAGCTGTTTTTT; CDR3 protein: CASSLMENTGELFF
clone size: -; V gene: TRBV10-3; D gene: -; J gene: TRBJ2-1; CDR3 DNA: TGTGCCTCCGCCTCCGGGGCCAACGGCGATGAGCAGTTCTTC; CDR3 protein: CASASGANGDEQFF
clone size: -; V gene: TRBV28; D gene: -; J gene: TRBJ2-7; CDR3 DNA: TGTGCCAGCAAGGGTGAGGGCTACGAGCAGTACTTC; CDR3 protein: CASKGEGYEQYF
clone size: -; V gene: TRBV7-6; D gene: -; J gene: TRBJ2-3; CDR3 DNA: TGTGCCAGCAGCTTCGGGGGCACAGATACGCAGTATTTT; CDR3 protein: CASSFGGTDTQYF
clone size: few; V gene: TRBV6-6; D gene: TRBD1; J gene: TRBJ2-7; CDR3 DNA: TGTGCCAGCAGTCTTACAGGGGCCCACGAGCAGTACTTC; CDR3 protein: CASSLTGAHEQYF
clone size: once; V gene: TRBV19; D gene: TRBD2; J gene: TRBJ2-1; CDR3 DNA: TGTGCCAGTGGAGAGCTAGCGGGGCCCTACAATGAGCAGTTCTTC; CDR3 protein: CASGELAGPYNEQFF
clone size: large; V gene: TRBV7-8; D gene: -; J gene: TRBJ2-7; CDR3 DNA: TGTGCCAGCAGCTTAGGCCCAATGCTAGCCGCCTCCTACGAGCAGTACTTC; CDR3 protein: CASSLGPMLAASYEQYF
clone size: once; V gene: TRBV6-1; D gene: -; J gene: TRBJ2-7; CDR3 DNA: TGTGCCAGCAGTGAAGGCCTTGGGCCCGCCTACGAGCAGTACTTC; CDR3 protein: CASSEGLGPAYEQYF
clone size: -; V gene: TRBV6-1; D gene: TRBD1; J gene: TRBJ2-7; CDR3 DNA: TGTGCCAGCAGCGTACTTGGACAGGGCTACGAGCAGTACTTC; CDR3 protein: CASSVLGQGYEQYF
clone size: -; V gene: TRBV10-3; D gene: -; J gene: TRBJ2-3; CDR3 DNA: TGTGCCATCAGCCCCGAGGGCCGCACAGATACGCAGTATTTT; CDR3 protein: CAISPEGRTDTQYF
clone size: -; V gene: TRBV28; D gene: -; J gene: TRBJ2-1; CDR3 DNA: TGTGCCAGCAGTTTTAGGTTCCGGGGGCGGAAATACAATGAGCAGTTCTTC; CDR3 protein: CASSFRFRGRKYNEQFF
clone size: -; V gene: TRBV7-9; D gene: -; J gene: TRBJ1-1; CDR3 DNA: TGTGCCAGCAGCGCAGGGTACACTGAAGCTTTCTTT; CDR3 protein: CASSAGYTEAFF
clone size: -; V gene: TRBV6-1; D gene: -; J gene: TRBJ1-1; CDR3 DNA: TGTGCCAGCAGCTTAGGACTGGTGAACACTGAAGCTTTCTTT; CDR3 protein: CASSLGLVNTEAFF
clone size: -; V gene: TRBV6-1; D gene: -; J gene: TRBJ1-1; CDR3 DNA: TGTGCCAGCGGGTTCGGGGTTGAAGCTTTCTTT; CDR3 protein: CASGFGVEAFF
clone size: -; V gene: TRBV7-2; D gene: TRBD2; J gene: TRBJ2-1; CDR3 DNA: TGTGCCAGCAGCCCAGTCCCGGGACTAGCGGGGGGGCCCCTTGAGCAGTTCTTC; CDR3 protein: CASSPVPGLAGGPLEQFF
clone size: -; V gene: TRBV19; D gene: TRBD2; J gene: TRBJ2-1; CDR3 DNA: TGTGCCAGTAGTACTCTAGCGGGGGCTTTGCATGAGCAGTTCTTC; CDR3 protein: CASSTLAGALHEQFF
clone size: -; V gene: TRBV6-1; D gene: -; J gene: TRBJ2-7; CDR3 DNA: TGTGCCAGCAGCTTTTACCGGGGGCTCGAGCAGTACTTC; CDR3 protein: CASSFYRGLEQYF
clone size: few; V gene: TRBV6-5; D gene: -; J gene: TRBJ1-5; CDR3 DNA: TGTGCCAGCAGTTACCTTCGACAGGGCAATCAGCCCCAGCATTTT; CDR3 protein: CASSYLRQGNQPQHF
clone size: -; V gene: TRBV5-1; D gene: -; J gene: TRBJ2-3; CDR3 DNA: TGCGCCAGCAGCCGGGACCCTCTCCCAGATACGCAGTATTTT; CDR3 protein: CASSRDPLPDTQYF
clone size: -; V gene: TRBV6-1; D gene: TRBD1; J gene: TRBJ1-1; CDR3 DNA: TGTGCCGGGAGACAGGGGGCGGAGGCCACTGAAGCTTTCTTT; CDR3 protein: CAGRQGAEATEAFF
clone size: once; V gene: TRBV12-5; D gene: TRBD2; J gene: TRBJ2-7; CDR3 DNA: TGTGCTAGTCGGCTAGCGGGTTCCTACGAGCAGTACTTC; CDR3 protein: CASRLAGSYEQYF
clone size: -; V gene: TRBV7-9; D gene: -; J gene: TRBJ2-1; CDR3 DNA: TGTGCCAGCAGCTTTCGACACGAGCAGTTCTTC; CDR3 protein: CASSFRHEQFF
clone size: -; V gene: TRBV5-1; D gene: -; J gene: TRBJ2-2; CDR3 DNA: TGCGCCAGCAGCCCCGCGGGGGCCGGCGGGGAGCTGTTTTTT; CDR3 protein: CASSPAGAGGELFF